This passage covers 21 T cell receptor beta chains from one sample sequenced in a study of blood T cells in healthy people across ages. A second PCR, run for 7 to 11 cycles, used a sample-barcoded 5' primer plus a J-beta primer mix. TCRdb independently ran MiXCR on the 5' RACE reads; one entry per CDR3 protein. The top ten hold over 10% of the sample, which has under 850,000 distinct CDR3 sequences, about 37% seen once. What was sequenced was blood. These receptors were collected from a man aged 18 to 30 in good health.

V usage is TRBV7-3 and J usage is TRBJ2-1; 7 nucleotides align to TRBD1. V trimming: 4 bases; J trimming: 10 bases; junction bases outside the gene matches: 7. Germline CDR1 is SGHTA and CDR2 is FQGTGA. The CDR3 covers 13 residues. The CDR3 reads CASSSTGVGEQFF. CDR3 nucleotides: TGTGCCAGCAGCTCCACAGGGGTCGGGGAGCAGTTCTTC.

The V call is TRBV20-1, the J call TRBJ2-1, with D hard to call. The CDR3 contains 9 residues. Germline lookup yields CDR1 DFQATT and CDR2 SNEGSKA (reference sequence). The germline V and J ends were trimmed by 3 bases and 15 bases, with 9 bases remaining between them. The DNA for the CDR3 is TGCAGTGCTAGGCCAAACGGGTTCTTC. Its protein product is CSARPNGFF.

V usage is TRBV21-1 and J usage is TRBJ2-3; the D segment call TRBD2 is taken from the table without a DNA check. TRBV21-1 is labeled a pseudogene. The CDR3 is 17 residues long. CDR3 nucleotides: TGTGCCAGCAGGAGGGCTAGCGGGGGGACTAGGGCAGATACGCAGTATTTT. Translation: CASRRASGGTRADTQYF.

This clonotype was seen only a few times. This chain joins TRBV4-2 and TRBJ2-1; 9 positions match TRBD2. Trimming cost V 0 bases and J 4 bases; bases outside gene matches: 4. From germline, CDR1 is LGHNA and CDR2 YNFKEQ. The CDR3 totals 16 residues. The CDR3 sequence: CASSQESGGSYNEQFF. The CDR3 nucleotides are TGTGCCAGCAGCCAAGAGAGCGGGGGGTCTTACAATGAGCAGTTCTTC.

This clonotype was picked up many times. DNA for the CDR3: TGTGCCAGCAGCCCCGGTTCGGGACTAGCGGGGGGAAGCACAGATACGCAGTATTTT. Amino acids: CASSPGSGLAGGSTDTQYF. The rearrangement uses TRBV4-2 and TRBJ2-3; 15 nucleotides agree with TRBD2. Germline V lookup: CDR1 LGHNA, CDR2 YNFKEQ. Trimming took 4 bases from V and 0 from J; bases not matched to a gene: 8. CDR3 length: 19 amino acids.

About this clonotype: A much larger clone sits a single nucleotide away, making a read error possible. The chain has TRBV12-3 or TRBV12-4 and TRBJ2-4, with D tentatively TRBD1 or TRBD2 (5 bases each). The CDR3 extends over 15 amino acids. V was pared by 4 bases and J by 6 bases, with 16 bases between. CDR3 protein: CASSSPGRLLNIQYF. CDR3 bases: TGTGCCAGCAGTTCACCGGGACGCCTTCTAAACATTCAGTACTTC.

The chain carries TRBV27 and TRBJ1-5; D unresolved. Trimming took 3 bases from V and 6 from J, leaving 9 bases between them. The CDR3 length is 13 residues. Germline CDR1 MNHEY, CDR2 SMNVEV (reference sequence). The CDR3 DNA is TGTGCCAGCAGTTTTAAGACGGGTCAGCCCCAGCATTTT. Protein sequence: CASSFKTGQPQHF.

This clonotype occurred a few times. This chain links TRBV9 with TRBJ1-5; D is perhaps TRBD1 (5 bases). Germline loops: CDR1 SGDLS, CDR2 YYNGEE. This CDR3 has 14 amino acids. V dropped 3 bases and J dropped 5 bases, with 12 bases sitting between them. CDR3 loop: CASSETAYDQPQHF. CDR3 nucleotides: TGTGCCAGCAGCGAGACAGCGTACGATCAGCCCCAGCATTTT.

This clonotype turned up a few times. V usage is TRBV15 and J usage is TRBJ2-1; 7 positions agree with TRBD2. The length of the CDR3 is 15 residues. Trimming cost V 0 bases and J 2 bases; bases outside gene matches: 1. Germline V CDR1 and CDR2: LNHNV, YYDKDF (reference sequence). This chain's CDR3 is CATSRDRGAYNEQFF. CDR3 bases: TGTGCCACCAGCAGAGATCGGGGGGCCTACAATGAGCAGTTCTTC.

J is TRBJ1-3 and V is TRBV3-1; no definite D call. Between the trimmed V and J ends, which lost 1 base and 7 bases, there was a span of 8 bases. Germline CDR1 is LGHDT and CDR2 is YNNKEL (reference sequence). The CDR3 length is 13 residues. The CDR3 region is CASSQGEWNTIYF. CDR3 bases: TGTGCCAGCAGCCAAGGAGAATGGAACACCATATATTTT.

This clonotype showed up many times. V and J are TRBV12-5 and TRBJ2-1; either TRBD1 or TRBD2 may supply D (5 bases each). CDR3 length: 15 residues. Germline assignment: CDR1 LGHNT and CDR2 FRNRAP. Trimming took 6 bases from V and 0 from J, leaving 12 bases between them. Here the CDR3 reads CASGPGTHSYNEQFF. For the CDR3, the DNA is TGTGCTAGTGGCCCCGGGACCCACTCCTACAATGAGCAGTTCTTC.

Only a few counts were recorded for this clonotype. The chain combines TRBV5-1 with TRBJ2-3; D is tentatively TRBD1 or TRBD2 (6 bases each). The germline CDR1 and CDR2 sequences are SGHRS and YFSETQ. The CDR3 has 14 amino acids. With 4 bases removed from V and 6 bases from J, the gap between germline ends came to 15 bases. This chain's CDR3 is CASSGRAGGDTQYF. The CDR3 bases are TGCGCCAGCAGCGGGCGGGCCGGGGGCGATACGCAGTATTTT. Variable domain in full (rest from reference TRBV5-1 and TRBJ2-3): KAGVTQTPRYLIKTRGQQVTLSCSPISGHRSVSWYQQTPGQGLQFLFEYFSETQRNKGNFPGRFSGRQFSNSRSEMNVSTLELGDSALYLCASSGRAGGDTQYFGPGTRLTVL.

The chain employs TRBV7-9 and TRBJ1-4; possibly TRBD1 for D (6 bases). The V gene's germline CDR1 is SEHNR and CDR2 FQNEAQ (reference sequence). CDR3 length: 14 residues. V was trimmed by 2 bases and J by 7 bases, leaving 11 bases between them. CDR3 coding DNA: TGTGCCAGCAGCTTACCGGGGGCTGGTGAAAAACTGTTTTTT. Protein sequence: CASSLPGAGEKLFF. Together with reference TRBV7-9 and TRBJ1-4, the CDR3 gives the full variable domain: DTGVSQNPRHKITKRGQNVTFRCDPISEHNRLYWYRQTLGQGPEFLTYFQNEAQLEKSRLLSDRFSAERPKGSFSTLEIQRTEQGDSAMYLCASSLPGAGEKLFFGSGTQLSVL.

In the case of this clonotype: Since no conserved phenylalanine or tryptophan closes the CDR3, a read error is the likely cause. The V call is TRBV7-2, the J call TRBJ1-1; D ambiguous. CDR3 length: 14 residues. CDR1 is SGHTA and CDR2 is FQGNSA in the germline V gene. V was shortened by 0 bases and J by 0 bases, with 5 bases between the two germline ends. The CDR3 here is CASSLAPMNTEAFL. For the CDR3, the DNA is TGTGCCAGCAGCTTAGCACCCATGAACACTGAAGCTTTCTTG.

This rearrangement joins TRBV6-6 to TRBJ2-1; D possibly uses TRBD1 or TRBD2 (5 bases each). V gave up 2 bases and J gave up 0 bases, with 8 bases separating them. Germline V lookup: CDR1 MNHNY, CDR2 SVGAGI (reference sequence). The CDR3 sequence is 15 residues long. As DNA, the CDR3 is TGTGCCAGCAGTTACCTTGGGGGCTCCTACAATGAGCAGTTCTTC. Protein: CASSYLGGSYNEQFF.

This clonotype came up a few times. The chain has TRBV24-1 and TRBJ2-4, with TRBD1 matching 7 bases. V was clipped by 4 bases and J by 7 bases; unmatched bases: 3. The CDR3 spans 13 residues. Per the germline V gene, CDR1 is KGHDR and CDR2 is SFDVKD. The CDR3 region is CATSESTGNIQYF. CDR3 DNA sequence: TGTGCCACCAGTGAATCGACAGGGAACATTCAGTACTTC.

This sequence joins TRBV12-3 or TRBV12-4 and TRBJ1-1; 7 bases fit TRBD1. This CDR3 is 15 amino acids long. The trim removed 4 bases at V and 5 bases at J, leaving 10 bases unmatched. In nucleotides, the CDR3 is TGTGCCAGCAGTTGGGCAGGGGGAGGGAGGACTGAAGCTTTCTTT. Protein: CASSWAGGGRTEAFF.

This clonotype was seen a handful of times. V usage is TRBV12-3 or TRBV12-4 and J usage is TRBJ2-1, with 8 positions matching TRBD1. The V segment lost 6 bases and the J segment 6 bases; nucleotides outside the gene matches: 7. This CDR3 comprises 14 residues. In nucleotides, the CDR3 is TGTGCCAGCAGCCCAGGGGGCGCTCGCAATGAGCAGTTCTTC. Translated: CASSPGGARNEQFF.

This clonotype appeared once. The chain is built from TRBV20-1 and TRBJ2-2, with 8 nucleotides matching TRBD1. The germline CDR1 and CDR2 sequences are DFQATT and SNEGSKA (reference sequence). This CDR3 comprises 14 residues. The ends lost 3 bases at V and 6 bases at J; junction bases unmatched: 6. CDR3 sequence: CSARDRVGPGELFF. DNA for the CDR3: TGCAGTGCTAGGGACAGGGTTGGTCCCGGGGAGCTGTTTTTT.

V is TRBV4-3 and J is TRBJ2-7, with 7 bases that match TRBD1. V lost 1 base and J lost 7; bases outside the gene matches: 10. This CDR3 region has 15 residues. Looked up from germline, CDR1 is LGHNA and CDR2 is YSLEER. CDR3 sequence: CASSQALGGWNEQYF. CDR3 nucleotides: TGCGCCAGCAGCCAAGCCTTAGGGGGCTGGAATGAGCAGTACTTC.

This clonotype was picked up one time. The CDR3 sequence is CASSQSRVDEKLFF. The CDR3 DNA follows: TGTGCCAGCAGTCAAAGCAGGGTGGATGAAAAACTGTTTTTT. The chain uses TRBV12-3 or TRBV12-4 and TRBJ1-4; the D gene is possibly TRBD1 (5 bases). Trimming removed 5 bases at V and 6 bases at J, with 13 bases between. This CDR3 has 14 amino acids.